The T cell receptor beta chain under discussion was sequenced for a study of T cell responses to AZD1222 COVID-19 vaccine. Study-level results: Vaccine-associated CD4 TCRs spanned spike, dominant at 160-218 and 743-854. Reportedly, nearly half of unique spike TCRs recognized epitopes outside B.1.351/B.1.1.7 mutations.

Profiling relied on immunoSEQ multiplex PCR, and the TCRdb table lists in-frame clones only, not all of them. The repertoire holds 150,000 or so clones, with 80% to 95% as singletons. V gave up 0 bases and J gave up 6 bases, with 5 bases separating them. Germline lookup yields CDR1 LGHNA and CDR2 YNFKEQ. The CDR3 is made up of 13 amino acids. For this clone: Its antigen is not known.

The rearrangement links TRBV4-2 to TRBJ1-4; no reliable D call. Here the sequenced sample was peripheral blood, taken on day 0 of AZD1222 vaccination. The receptor was derived from an adult in good health. CDR3 sequence reads: CASSQDFYEKLFF. CDR3 nucleotides: TGTGCCAGCAGCCAAGATTTCTATGAAAAACTGTTTTTT.